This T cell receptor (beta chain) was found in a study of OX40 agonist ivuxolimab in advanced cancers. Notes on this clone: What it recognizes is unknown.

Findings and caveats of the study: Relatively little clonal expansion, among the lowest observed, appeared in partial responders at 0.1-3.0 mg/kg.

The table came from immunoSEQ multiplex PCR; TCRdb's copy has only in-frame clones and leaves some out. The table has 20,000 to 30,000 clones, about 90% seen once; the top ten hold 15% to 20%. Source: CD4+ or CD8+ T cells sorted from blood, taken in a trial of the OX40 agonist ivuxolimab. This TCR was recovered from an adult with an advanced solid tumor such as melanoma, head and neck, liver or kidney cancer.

Here the CDR3 reads CASIEGWNEKLFF. CDR3 sequence (DNA): TGTGCCAGCATAGAAGGGTGGAATGAAAAACTGTTTTTT. This chain uses TRBV6-1 with TRBJ1-4, with D unclear. Germline CDR1 MNHNS, CDR2 SASEGT. CDR3 size: 13 residues. Trimming pared 7 bases from V and 5 bases from J, leaving 11 bases between.